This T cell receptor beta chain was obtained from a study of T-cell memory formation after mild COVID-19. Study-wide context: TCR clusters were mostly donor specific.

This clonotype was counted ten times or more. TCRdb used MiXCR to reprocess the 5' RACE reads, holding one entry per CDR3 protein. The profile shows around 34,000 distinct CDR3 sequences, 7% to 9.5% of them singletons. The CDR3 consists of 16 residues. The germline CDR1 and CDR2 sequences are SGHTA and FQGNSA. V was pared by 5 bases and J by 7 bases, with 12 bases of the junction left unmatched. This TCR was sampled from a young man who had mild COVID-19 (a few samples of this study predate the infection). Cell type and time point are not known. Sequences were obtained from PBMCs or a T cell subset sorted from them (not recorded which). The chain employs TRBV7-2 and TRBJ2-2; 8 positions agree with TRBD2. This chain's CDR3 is CASSPRLALIGGELFF. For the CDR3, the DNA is TGTGCCAGCAGCCCAAGACTAGCGCTCATTGGCGGGGAGCTGTTTTTT.